A selection of T cell receptor beta chains follows, all from one sample in a study of cytomegalovirus exposure and HLA in healthy donors. Produced via immunoSEQ multiplex PCR; TCRdb's table is partial and in-frame only. Here the sample spans roughly 120,000 clones, 70% to 90% being singletons. What was sequenced was PBMCs. Source of these receptors: a man between 18 and 29 years old in good health and CMV-seronegative. CDR3s include the opening cysteine and the closing phenylalanine or tryptophan. D genes are given only for firm matches. A clone size is listed for some rows: how often the clone was seen (once, few, many), or a class if it is expanded.

clone size,D gene,J gene,V gene,CDR3 protein
.,.,TRBJ1-4,TRBV6-5,CASSSGNEKLFF
.,TRBD1,TRBJ1-1,TRBV4-3,CASSQEIVGQGSEAFF
.,.,TRBJ2-3,TRBV27,CASSLGARGFQSTDTQYF
.,.,TRBJ2-2,TRBV14,CASSQVLAAGELFF
once,TRBD1,TRBJ1-5,TRBV18,CASSPKTLGQVYSNQPQHF
once,TRBD1,TRBJ2-5,TRBV27,CASSLRLGRGLAETQYF
.,.,TRBJ2-1,TRBV28,CASSPRVEAVNEQFF
.,.,TRBJ1-2,TRBV11-2,CASSLDPGSANYGYTF
.,TRBD1,TRBJ1-3,TRBV11-2,CASRPDRVGNTIYF
.,TRBD2,TRBJ2-1,TRBV9,CASSPRGRDPYNEQFF
.,.,TRBJ2-7,TRBV29-1,CSVAPSSGREQYF
.,.,TRBJ1-4,TRBV2,CASRVQRNEKLFF
.,.,TRBJ2-2,TRBV7-9,CASSPTGTNTGELFF
.,TRBD1,TRBJ1-1,TRBV4-1,CASSQTGAFTEAFF
.,.,TRBJ2-5,TRBV14,CASSQEGVVTWRETQYF
once,TRBD2,TRBJ2-7,TRBV4-2,CASSQAGASGGYEQYF
.,.,TRBJ2-7,TRBV4-1,CASSQAGNYEQYF
.,.,TRBJ1-2,TRBV6-1,CASNEQGNNYGYTF
.,TRBD1,TRBJ2-5,TRBV29-1,CSVGGTGAETQYF
.,.,TRBJ1-3,TRBV11-3,CASSFISPGNTIYF
.,.,TRBJ1-5,TRBV6-1,CASSGGSNQPQHF
.,TRBD2,TRBJ2-3,TRBV7-6,CASTPTSGGPGTQYF
.,TRBD1,TRBJ1-5,TRBV30,CAWSVRDRGGNQPQHF
.,TRBD2,TRBJ2-1,TRBV4-2,CASSPARLAGVEQFF
once,TRBD1,TRBJ1-4,TRBV4-1,CASSHLAAGQGAEKLFF
.,TRBD1,TRBJ1-2,TRBV5-1,CASSLAGTGSGGYTF
.,TRBD1,TRBJ2-7,TRBV15,CATSRDRGPYEQYF
.,.,TRBJ2-3,TRBV6-5,CASGYFGSPTDTQYF
.,TRBD2,TRBJ2-1,TRBV14,CASSPIAGGPNEQFF
.,.,TRBJ1-6,TRBV6-1,CASSESGGGSSYNSPLHF
.,.,TRBJ1-1,TRBV28,CASSTTGMNTEAFF
.,TRBD2,TRBJ2-7,TRBV10-2,CASSALAGGHEQYF
.,.,TRBJ2-7,TRBV10-3,CAISVGVFPDEQYF
few,TRBD1,TRBJ1-6,TRBV7-9,CASSPRQGPGNSPLHF
.,.,TRBJ2-7,TRBV19,CASSIPGITSYEQYF
few,TRBD1,TRBJ1-5,TRBV6-5,CASSYRQGHQPQHF
.,.,TRBJ2-5,TRBV11-3,CASSLAASVETQYF
.,.,TRBJ1-5,TRBV18,CASSYEQEQPQHF
.,.,TRBJ2-4,TRBV2,CASSDEGVAKNIQYF
.,.,TRBJ1-2,TRBV19,CASSRTDSGIYGYTF
medium-sized,.,TRBJ2-7,TRBV5-1,CASSLEGNRFLWYF
many,TRBD2,TRBJ2-5,TRBV6-1,CASSELAGGQETQYF
.,TRBD1,TRBJ2-7,TRBV29-1,CSVETGGSVLEEQYF
.,.,TRBJ1-5,TRBV7-2,CASSARQNNQPQHF
.,TRBD2,TRBJ2-7,TRBV11-2,CASSLMYVGGSSYEQYF